A selection of T cell receptor beta chains follows, all from one sample in a study of blood T cell repertoires in COVID-19. The data were produced by immunoSEQ multiplex PCR, yet TCRdb's version contains in-frame clones alone and is incomplete. This sample has 90,000 to 130,000 clones, with roughly 84% found just once. Sequencing was performed on peripheral blood. Receptors were obtained from a woman in her 70s with acute or convalescent COVID-19. Both conserved end residues are part of each CDR3. The order of the fields is clone size, V gene, J gene, D gene, CDR3 DNA, CDR3 protein. D genes are given only for firm matches. Where a row states a size, it is once, few, many or the class of an expanded clone; other rows omit it.

-	TRBV12-3/TRBV12-4	TRBJ2-7	TRBD2	TGTGCCAGCAGTTTAAGCGGGAGTGAAGAGCAGTACTTC	CASSLSGSEEQYF
-	TRBV19	TRBJ1-5	TRBD1	TGTGCCAGTAGTTTCGGACAGGGGGCTCAGCCCCAGCATTTT	CASSFGQGAQPQHF
-	TRBV7-2	TRBJ1-2	-	TGTGCCAGCAGCTCCCCATTGTTGTATGGCTACACCTTC	CASSSPLLYGYTF
-	TRBV28	TRBJ1-5	-	TGTGCCAGCAGTTTATCCGGGAAGAGCCAGCCCCAGCATTTT	CASSLSGKSQPQHF
once	TRBV4-2	TRBJ2-5	TRBD2	TGTGCCAGCAGCCAAGATCCTCTGGGGGGGGAGTACCAAGAGACCCAGTACTTC	CASSQDPLGGEYQETQYF
-	TRBV2	TRBJ1-2	-	TGTGCCAGCAGGCGTACAGGGTCAACGAACTATGGCTACACCTTC	CASRRTGSTNYGYTF
once	TRBV6-1	TRBJ1-5	TRBD1	TGTGCCAGCAGGGACAGGGTTGATCAGCCCCAGCATTTT	CASRDRVDQPQHF
-	TRBV3-1/TRBV3-2	TRBJ2-7	TRBD2	TGTGCCAGCAGCCAAGTTAGCGGGGGAACCTACGAGCAGTACTTC	CASSQVSGGTYEQYF
-	TRBV19	TRBJ2-1	TRBD1	TGTGCCAGTAGTATAATGGGACAGGGGGGCGATGAGCAGTTCTTC	CASSIMGQGGDEQFF
once	TRBV15	TRBJ2-3	-	TGTGCCACCAGCAGAGATCCTAGCCCTAGCACAGATACGCAGTATTTT	CATSRDPSPSTDTQYF
-	TRBV5-1	TRBJ2-3	TRBD1	TGCGCCAGCAGCTTGGAGGGACAGGGGTACACAGATACGCAGTATTTT	CASSLEGQGYTDTQYF
-	TRBV27	TRBJ2-2	TRBD1	TGTGCCAGCAGCCGAGACAGGGGGAACACCGGGGAGCTGTTTTTT	CASSRDRGNTGELFF
-	TRBV9	TRBJ2-3	TRBD2	TGTGCCAGCAACGGGGGGAGCACAGATACGCAGTATTTT	CASNGGSTDTQYF
-	TRBV6-1	TRBJ2-1	-	TGTACCAGCAGTGAAGCTCGTACAGGGAGCAATGAGCAGTTCTTC	CTSSEARTGSNEQFF
few	TRBV7-9	TRBJ2-7	TRBD1	TGTGCCAGCAACGATCCCGGACAGGCATCCTACGAGCAGTACTTC	CASNDPGQASYEQYF
-	TRBV6-1	TRBJ2-1	TRBD2	TGTGCCAGCAGTGAATTGTTGGGGGGGTATTACAATGAGCAGTTCTTC	CASSELLGGYYNEQFF
-	TRBV7-6	TRBJ2-7	-	TGTGCCAGCAGCCGGACCCGGGGGGCCTCCTACGAGCAGTACTTC	CASSRTRGASYEQYF
-	TRBV28	TRBJ2-1	TRBD2	TGTGCCACCCTTGGAGCGGGAGTCCCCTACAATGAGCAGTTCTTC	CATLGAGVPYNEQFF
-	TRBV5-1	TRBJ2-7	-	TGCGCCAGCAGCTTGAACGGCCAGGGTGGCGAGCAGTACTTC	CASSLNGQGGEQYF
-	TRBV6-2/TRBV6-3	TRBJ1-5	-	TGTGCCAGCAGCCCAACAGATAGCAATCAGCCCCAGCATTTT	CASSPTDSNQPQHF
once	TRBV3-1/TRBV3-2	TRBJ2-7	-	TGTGCCAGCACCTCTAGCGACGAGCAGTACTTC	CASTSSDEQYF
-	TRBV5-1	TRBJ2-6	-	TGCGCCAGCAGCGTGCTAGGCGGGGCCAACGTCCTGACTTTC	CASSVLGGANVLTF
-	TRBV18	TRBJ2-2	TRBD2	TGTGCCAGCTCTCGGACTAGCGGGAGCTTCGGGGAGCTGTTTTTT	CASSRTSGSFGELFF
-	TRBV3-1/TRBV3-2	TRBJ2-3	TRBD2	TGTGCCAGCAGCTCTCGGACTAGCGGGGGACTAGTTTCGGATACGCAGTATTTT	CASSSRTSGGLVSDTQYF
few	TRBV10-3	TRBJ2-2	-	TGTGCCATCTCACCTACCGACACCGGGGAGCTGTTTTTT	CAISPTDTGELFF
-	TRBV28	TRBJ1-4	-	TGTGCCAGCAGTTTAAAGGGACACGGTTTGGGTGGACTGTTTTTT	CASSLKGHGLGGLFF
-	TRBV11-2	TRBJ1-2	-	TGTGCCAGCCAGGTGGGGGGGGGCGACTATGGCTACACCTTC	CASQVGGGDYGYTF
-	TRBV19	TRBJ2-7	-	TGTGCCAGTAGTCTACACTCCCAGGGGATGAAAAGGGAGATGCTGTACTTC	CASSLHSQGMKREMLYF
-	TRBV7-9	TRBJ2-1	TRBD2	TGTGCCAGCAGCCCGGGACTAGCGGGGGGTACGGATGAGCAGTTCTTC	CASSPGLAGGTDEQFF
-	TRBV6-6	TRBJ1-1	TRBD1	TGTGCCAGCAGAACTCAGGGGGTAGGCACTGAAGCTTTCTTT	CASRTQGVGTEAFF
-	TRBV7-8	TRBJ1-1	-	TGTGCCAGCAGCCCGTACACTGAAGCTTTCTTT	CASSPYTEAFF
-	TRBV11-3	TRBJ2-3	TRBD2	TGTGCCAGCAGCGAGAGCGGGACTAGCGGGTCAGATACGCAGTATTTT	CASSESGTSGSDTQYF
few	TRBV7-8	TRBJ1-4	-	TGTGCCAGCAGCGCTTACAGGGTGGGGAATGAAAAACTGTTTTTT	CASSAYRVGNEKLFF
few	TRBV19	TRBJ1-5	-	TGTGCCAGTAGTGACCCCAGGGGCGCGGATCAGCCCCAGCATTTT	CASSDPRGADQPQHF
-	TRBV5-4	TRBJ2-5	-	TGTGCCAGCAGCCCCCAGGGATTCCAAGAGACCCAGTACTTC	CASSPQGFQETQYF
-	TRBV7-9	TRBJ2-3	TRBD1	TGTGCCAGCAGCCCGGGACAGAGCACAGATACGCAGTATTTT	CASSPGQSTDTQYF
-	TRBV6-1	TRBJ1-5	-	TGTGCCAGCAGTGAAACCCTATCGACCGCGGGAGGCGTGGGCAGCAATCAGCCCCAGCATTTT	CASSETLSTAGGVGSNQPQHF
-	TRBV5-1	TRBJ2-3	-	TGCGCCAGCAGCTTGGAGGCTCTTGGGGCCACAGATACGCAGTATTTT	CASSLEALGATDTQYF
-	TRBV7-7	TRBJ1-3	TRBD1	TGTGCCAGCAGCCTCGACAGGGCTCCCGGAAACACCATATATTTT	CASSLDRAPGNTIYF
-	TRBV5-1	TRBJ1-1	TRBD1	TGCGCCAGCTCACCAACCGGGACAGGGACCACTGAAGCTTTCTTT	CASSPTGTGTTEAFF
-	TRBV7-6	TRBJ2-2	TRBD2	TGTGCCAGCAGCTCAAACCCCGGGGGACTAGCGGGGGAACCGAACACCGGGGAGCTGTTTTTT	CASSSNPGGLAGEPNTGELFF